Each of the 27 T cell receptor beta chains below was sequenced from the same sample in a study of T-cell reconstitution after alpha-beta-depleted transplantation in children (dated by TCRdb to the mid-2010s). Preparation of the library involved PCR. The data were produced on an Illumina HiSeq 2500. TCR libraries were prepared with molecular barcoding, using unique molecular identifiers to normalize TCRbeta repertoire quantification. TCRdb cleaned the public reads at Q25 with fastp, built clones with MiXCR and kept in-frame beta chains. Entries are consolidated by CDR3 protein sequence, retaining the most common genes and DNA. The sample table contains 640,000 or so distinct CDR3 sequences; only one count was recorded for approximately 16% of them. Together, the top ten hold about 1.1% of the sample. Specimen: PBMCs from the stem cell graft donor, collected from the stem cell graft. The receptor set was obtained from a human donor who donated a stem cell graft to a child with acute myeloid leukemia.

This clonotype has ten or more counts. The chain couples TRBV6-5 to TRBJ2-3; D unresolved. V lost 7 bases and J lost 1, with 15 bases in between. This CDR3 is 15 amino acids long. Germline CDR1 reads MNHEY; CDR2 reads SVGAGI. The DNA of the CDR3 is TGTGCCAGCACCTATTCCGGGTTCCGCACAGATACGCAGTATTTT. It specifies CASTYSGFRTDTQYF.

DNA of the CDR3: TGTGCCAGCAGCTTAGGGTCAGGGACAAGGGCCTCACCCCTCCACTTT. This encodes CASSLGSGTRASPLHF. This sequence joins TRBV7-2 and TRBJ1-6; D possibly corresponds to TRBD1 (6 bases). Trimming took 1 base from V and 10 from J, leaving 17 bases between them. CDR1 is SGHTA and CDR2 is FQGNSA in the germline V gene. This CDR3 is built from 16 residues.

Only a few counts were recorded for this clonotype. This chain joins TRBV7-2 and TRBJ2-2, with TRBD1 identical over 8 bases. This CDR3 is built from 15 residues. The V segment lost 3 bases and the J segment 5 bases; nucleotides outside the gene matches: 5. The V gene's germline CDR1 is SGHTA and CDR2 FQGNSA. CDR3 residues: CASSFDRGGTGELFF. The CDR3 region has the DNA TGTGCCAGCAGCTTTGACAGGGGAGGAACCGGGGAGCTGTTTTTT.

The gene calls are TRBV7-9 and TRBJ2-1; D tentatively fits TRBD1 or TRBD2 (5 bases each). The CDR3 consists of 17 residues. CDR1 is SEHNR and CDR2 is FQNEAQ in the germline V gene (reference sequence). V was shortened by 3 bases and J by 0 bases, with 15 bases between the two germline ends. Written as DNA, the CDR3 is TGTGCCAGCAGCTTCATTACCGGGACCACCTCCTACAATGAGCAGTTCTTC. This gives the protein CASSFITGTTSYNEQFF.

CDR3 residues: CSAREQDITEHF. The CDR3 DNA reads TGCAGTGCTAGAGAGCAAGACATCACGGAGCATTTT. The V and J genes are TRBV20-1 and TRBJ1-5, with D hard to call. Germline CDR1 and CDR2: DFQATT and SNEGSKA (reference sequence). The CDR3 is 12 amino acids. The V end was cut by 0 bases, the J end by 14 bases, with 14 bases between.

This clonotype was counted many times. V gene TRBV6-4 combines with J gene TRBJ2-1; D remains ambiguous. The CDR3 has 15 amino acids. With 7 bases removed from V and 0 bases from J, the gap between germline ends came to 13 bases. Per the germline V gene, CDR1 is MRHNA and CDR2 is SNTAGT. CDR3 region: CASTPDGSSYNEQFF. CDR3 sequence (DNA): TGTGCCAGCACTCCGGACGGTAGCTCCTACAATGAGCAGTTCTTC.

The chain is built from TRBV6-1 and TRBJ2-5; D remains unclear. Germline assignment: CDR1 MNHNS and CDR2 SASEGT. This CDR3 is 15 amino acids long. Trimming took off 0 bases at V and 1 base at J, with 9 bases between the two ends. The DNA for the CDR3 is TGTGCCAGCAGTGAAGCCGTGGGATTCCAAGAGACCCAGTACTTC. As protein: CASSEAVGFQETQYF.

The genes are TRBV11-3 and TRBJ2-1; D tentatively reads TRBD1 or TRBD2 (5 bases each). The CDR3 sequence is 13 residues long. With 4 bases removed from V and 9 bases from J, the gap between germline ends came to 13 bases. Germline CDR1 reads SGHNT; CDR2 reads YENEEA. The CDR3 here is CASSSGHRGEQFF. DNA of the CDR3: TGTGCCAGCAGCTCCGGACACCGGGGTGAGCAGTTCTTC.

In this sample, this clonotype turned up many times. CDR3 in DNA: TGCAGTGCTAGAGATCAGGGGAGGGTCAATGAGCAGTTCTTC. Amino acid sequence: CSARDQGRVNEQFF. The chain links TRBV20-1 to TRBJ2-1; TRBD2 is a possible D gene (7 bases). With 0 bases removed from V and 6 bases from J, the gap between germline ends came to 12 bases. Germline V gives CDR1 DFQATT, CDR2 SNEGSKA (reference sequence). This CDR3 has 14 residues.

This clonotype has more than one count but fewer than ten. This chain links TRBV7-9 with TRBJ2-7, with D unresolved. Germline CDR1 is SEHNR and CDR2 is FQNEAQ (reference sequence). This CDR3 contains 12 residues. V lost 5 bases, J lost 6 bases, and 11 bases lay in between. For the CDR3, the DNA is TGTGCCAGCAGCCCCTCAGGTAGCGAGCAGTACGTC. Protein product: CASSPSGSEQYV.

The chain employs TRBV7-9 and TRBJ1-5, with a possible D match to TRBD1 (6 bases). This CDR3 comprises 15 residues. Trimming took off 1 base at V and 3 bases at J, with 10 bases between the two ends. Germline CDR1 SEHNR, CDR2 FQNEAQ (reference sequence). CDR3 sequence reads: CASSLEDRANQPQHF. The CDR3 coding sequence is TGTGCCAGCAGCTTAGAGGACAGAGCCAATCAGCCCCAGCATTTT.

A single count supports this clonotype. The chain has TRBV20-1 and TRBJ1-5, with 7 bases aligning to TRBD1. Trimming cost V 7 bases and J 6 bases; bases outside gene matches: 9. Germline V lookup: CDR1 DFQATT, CDR2 SNEGSKA (reference sequence). This CDR3 region has 13 residues. DNA for the CDR3: TGCAGTGGAGCGGGACAGAACGGTCAGCCCCAGCATTTT. Protein product: CSGAGQNGQPQHF.

Many counts were recorded for this clonotype. This sequence joins TRBV9 and TRBJ2-7; TRBD1 matches at 7 bases. Germline V gene sequence: CDR1 SGDLS, CDR2 YYNGEE. J was trimmed by 3 bases and V by 4 bases; bases with no gene match: 13. The CDR3 runs to 16 residues. CDR3 bases: TGTGCCAGCAGCCCTAGGGCCGGGACAGCTTTCTACGAGCAGTACTTC. It is translated as CASSPRAGTAFYEQYF. Supplemented by reference TRBV9 and TRBJ2-7, the full variable domain reads DSGVTQTPKHLITATGQRVTLRCSPRSGDLSVYWYQQSLDQGLQFLIQYYNGEERAKGNILERFSAQQFPDLHSELNLSSLELGDSALYFCASSPRAGTAFYEQYFGPGTRLTVT.

The chain carries TRBV11-2 and TRBJ2-7; the match to TRBD1 covers 7 bases. Germline-derived CDR1 and CDR2 are SGHAT and FQNNGV. The J segment lost 3 bases and the V segment lost 2 bases, leaving 4 bases of the junction unmatched. The CDR3 covers 14 residues. CDR3 residues: CASSLTRGSYEQYF. The CDR3 region has the DNA TGTGCCAGCAGCTTAACCAGGGGGAGCTACGAGCAGTACTTC.

This clonotype was seen repeatedly, ten times or more. This chain joins TRBV25-1 and TRBJ2-7; D not certain. Germline V gene data show CDR1 as MGHDK and CDR2 as SYGVNS. The CDR3 is 12 amino acids. V was pared by 4 bases and J by 4 bases, with 8 bases between. CDR3 protein: CASSGELYEQYF. CDR3 coding DNA: TGTGCCAGCAGTGGGGAACTTTACGAGCAGTACTTC.

V gene TRBV4-3 combines with J gene TRBJ2-1; D is perhaps TRBD2 (7 bases). The CDR3 covers 15 residues. The germline V gene encodes CDR1 LGHNA and CDR2 YSLEER. V was cut by 1 base and J by 6 bases, with 13 bases left in between. In DNA, the CDR3 is TGCGCCAGCAGCCAAGTGGTGGGGGGGCCCAATGAGCAGTTCTTC. Translating it yields CASSQVVGGPNEQFF.

The chain uses TRBV20-1 and TRBJ1-5; no firm D call. V gave up 3 bases and J gave up 0 bases, with 18 bases separating them. This CDR3 is 17 amino acids long. Looked up from germline, CDR1 is DFQATT and CDR2 is SNEGSKA (reference sequence). CDR3 coding DNA: TGCAGTGCTAGTCCGGCAGCCGAGGTGTATAGCAATCAGCCCCAGCATTTT. Protein sequence: CSASPAAEVYSNQPQHF.

This clonotype came up a few times. V gene TRBV7-3 combines with J gene TRBJ2-2; D gene ambiguous. CDR3 length equals 12 residues. Germline V gene sequence: CDR1 SGHTA, CDR2 FQGTGA. Trimming stripped 5 bases from V and 5 bases from J, with 6 bases between. The CDR3 DNA follows: TGTGCCAGCAGCGAGATGACCGGGGAGCTGTTTTTT. Its protein product is CASSEMTGELFF. The full variable domain, its missing parts supplied by reference TRBV7-3 and TRBJ2-2, is GAGVSQTPSNKVTEKGKYVELRCDPISGHTALYWYRQSLGQGPEFLIYFQGTGAADDSGLPNDRFFAVRPEGSVSTLKIQRTERGDSAVYLCASSEMTGELFFGEGSRLTVL.

This clonotype was counted ten times or more. This chain joins TRBV20-1 and TRBJ1-3; no clear D gene. Between the trimmed V and J ends, which lost 2 bases and 7 bases, there was a span of 9 bases. The CDR3 consists of 12 residues. Germline assignment: CDR1 DFQATT and CDR2 SNEGSKA (reference sequence). The CDR3 loop reads CSARQTANTIYF. In DNA, the CDR3 is TGCAGTGCTAGACAGACTGCCAACACCATATATTTT.

This chain joins TRBV13 and TRBJ1-5; D unresolved. In germline, CDR1 is PRHDT, CDR2 FYEKMQ (reference sequence). CDR3 length: 17 amino acids. V was pared by 0 bases and J by 0 bases, with 12 bases between. The CDR3 DNA follows: TGTGCCAGCAGCTTAGGCCGGGGAGGGCTTAGCAATCAGCCCCAGCATTTT. Encoded protein: CASSLGRGGLSNQPQHF.

The table lists this clonotype with many counts. The genes are TRBV29-1 and TRBJ2-3; perhaps TRBD2 as D (6 bases). This CDR3 comprises 17 residues. V was clipped by 3 bases and J by 0 bases, with 19 bases between them. CDR1 and CDR2 (germline): SQVTM, ANQGSEA. The CDR3 protein is CSVDGGGNWKSTDTQYF. CDR3 bases: TGCAGCGTTGATGGTGGGGGGAATTGGAAGAGCACAGATACGCAGTATTTT.

This clonotype appeared many times. The rearrangement uses TRBV20-1 and TRBJ2-1; 7 bases fit TRBD1. Germline CDR1 is DFQATT and CDR2 is SNEGSKA (reference sequence). V trimming: 1 base; J trimming: 4 bases; junction bases outside the gene matches: 10. The CDR3 totals 16 residues. CDR3 loop: CSARAQGEQGYNEQFF. DNA for the CDR3: TGCAGTGCTAGAGCGCAGGGGGAGCAGGGGTACAATGAGCAGTTCTTC.

The sample holds a few counts of this clonotype. The J gene is TRBJ2-5, the V gene TRBV29-1, with no clear D. The CDR3 is made up of 11 amino acids. Trimming took off 4 bases at V and 7 bases at J, with 10 bases between the two ends. CDR1 is SQVTM, CDR2 ANQGSEA, per germline. CDR3: CSVVPVGTQYF. DNA for the CDR3: TGCAGCGTTGTTCCAGTGGGGACCCAGTACTTC.

This clonotype was recorded many times. The chain couples TRBV20-1 to TRBJ1-2, with TRBD1 matching over 7 bases. This CDR3 is built from 15 residues. J was trimmed by 5 bases and V by 5 bases; bases with no gene match: 14. Germline CDR1 and CDR2: DFQATT and SNEGSKA (reference sequence). The CDR3 here is CSAQTAPGQSYGYTF. CDR3 DNA: TGCAGTGCTCAGACAGCTCCGGGACAGTCTTATGGCTACACCTTC.

J is TRBJ1-5 and V is TRBV6-5; perhaps TRBD1 as D (6 bases). Germline CDR1 MNHEY, CDR2 SVGAGI. The V end was cut by 0 bases, the J end by 5 bases, with 14 bases between. This CDR3 has 16 amino acids. The CDR3 loop is CASSYSPDRRDQPQHF. For the CDR3, the DNA is TGTGCCAGCAGTTACTCACCTGACAGGAGAGATCAGCCCCAGCATTTT.

This clonotype was seen more than once but under ten times. V gene TRBV4-3 combines with J gene TRBJ1-2; no clear D gene. The germline V gene encodes CDR1 LGHNA and CDR2 YSLEER. V lost 0 bases and J lost 2, with 16 bases in between. The CDR3 length is 17 residues. In DNA, the CDR3 is TGCGCCAGCAGCCAAGAACGGCGAACCTCCCCCAACTATGGCTACACCTTC. Translation: CASSQERRTSPNYGYTF.

CDR3 protein: CASSQDPNRANTEAFF. Written as DNA, the CDR3 is TGCGCCAGCAGCCAAGACCCCAACAGGGCGAACACTGAAGCTTTCTTT. J is TRBJ1-1 and V is TRBV4-1, with D tentatively TRBD1 (6 bases). The CDR3 sequence is 16 residues long. The germline CDR1 and CDR2 sequences are MGHRA and YSYEKL. Between the trimmed V and J ends, which lost 0 bases and 1 base, there was a span of 12 bases.